This entry features one T cell receptor beta chain sequence. V lost 7 bases and J 7 bases, leaving 11 bases between the germline ends. In germline, CDR1 is GTSNPN, CDR2 SVGIG (reference sequence). The CDR3 extends over 11 amino acids. This specimen comes from a study of T cells in Graves' hyperthyroidism and ophthalmopathy. RNA transcripts served as the template for amplifying TCR beta CDR3 regions. With the HTBI primer set, the TCR CDR3 went through a first round of RT-PCR. TCRdb itself ran the multiplex PCR reads through MiXCR, one entry per CDR3 protein. In the table there are hundreds of thousands of distinct CDR3 sequences, about 17% of which are singletons.

Sequenced input: blood. The TCR was taken from a woman aged 45-65 years with Graves' hyperthyroidism that later progressed to Graves' ophthalmopathy. This chain links TRBV30 with TRBJ2-4, with D possibly matching TRBD1 (5 bases). In DNA form, the CDR3 reads TGTGCCTTTGGGGCGGCTAACATTCAGTACTTC. This codes for CAFGAANIQYF.